This paragraph reports one T cell receptor beta chain. The source of the sample is a study of technical replicates of blood from a few donors. Clones were read by immunoSEQ multiplex PCR, and TCRdb kept only the in-frame ones, dropping some. This table holds some 67,000 clones, about 98% found once. Germline lookup yields CDR1 MGHRA and CDR2 YSYEKL. The CDR3 has 16 amino acids. The germline V and J ends were trimmed by 5 bases and 5 bases, with 21 bases remaining between them. The sequenced material came from T cells isolated from PBMCs. This chain links TRBV4-1 with TRBJ1-1; a weak D match, TRBD1 (6 bases). This TCR was sampled from a human donor in good health. CDR3 protein: CASSYPEEQGSTEAFF. The CDR3 DNA sequence: TGCGCCAGCAGCTACCCTGAGGAACAGGGAAGTACTGAAGCTTTCTTT.